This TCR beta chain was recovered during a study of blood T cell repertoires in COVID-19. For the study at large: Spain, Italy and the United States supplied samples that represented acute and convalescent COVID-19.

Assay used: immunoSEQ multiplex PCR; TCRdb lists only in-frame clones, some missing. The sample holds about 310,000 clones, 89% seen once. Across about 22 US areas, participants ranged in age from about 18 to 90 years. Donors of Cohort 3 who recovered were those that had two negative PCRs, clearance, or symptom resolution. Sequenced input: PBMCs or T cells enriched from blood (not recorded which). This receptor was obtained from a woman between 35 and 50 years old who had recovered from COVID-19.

The CDR3 here is CASRRGDRGTEQYF. The CDR3 nucleotides read TGCGCCAGCAGGAGGGGGGACAGGGGGACCGAGCAGTACTTC. V is TRBV10-1 and J is TRBJ2-7; 11 bases are shared with TRBD1. The germline CDR1 and CDR2 sequences are WNHNN and SYGVQD (reference sequence). V was pared by 6 bases and J by 6 bases, with 7 bases of the junction left unmatched. This CDR3 has 14 residues.